This T cell receptor beta chain was captured by sequencing in a study of preoperative IRX-2 immunotherapy in early breast cancer. Clones were sequenced by immunoSEQ multiplex PCR, and TCRdb holds only the in-frame ones, with some missing. The top ten clones hold 5% to 7% of a sample with 30,000 to 35,000 clones, more than 90% of them seen once. Treatment in this sample: preoperative locoregional IRX-2 cytokine immunotherapy. The clonotype comes from a human donor with breast cancer. This sample was obtained from a patient treated with IRX-2 immunotherapy.

The CDR3 region is CASRSGRSNEQFF. CDR3 nucleotides: TGTGCCAGCAGGTCGGGACGGTCCAATGAGCAGTTCTTC. The V and J genes are TRBV11-2 and TRBJ2-1, with D possibly being TRBD1 or TRBD2 (5 bases each). This CDR3 has 13 residues. Trimming removed 6 bases from V and 6 bases from J, with 12 bases in between. Germline V lookup: CDR1 SGHAT, CDR2 FQNNGV.